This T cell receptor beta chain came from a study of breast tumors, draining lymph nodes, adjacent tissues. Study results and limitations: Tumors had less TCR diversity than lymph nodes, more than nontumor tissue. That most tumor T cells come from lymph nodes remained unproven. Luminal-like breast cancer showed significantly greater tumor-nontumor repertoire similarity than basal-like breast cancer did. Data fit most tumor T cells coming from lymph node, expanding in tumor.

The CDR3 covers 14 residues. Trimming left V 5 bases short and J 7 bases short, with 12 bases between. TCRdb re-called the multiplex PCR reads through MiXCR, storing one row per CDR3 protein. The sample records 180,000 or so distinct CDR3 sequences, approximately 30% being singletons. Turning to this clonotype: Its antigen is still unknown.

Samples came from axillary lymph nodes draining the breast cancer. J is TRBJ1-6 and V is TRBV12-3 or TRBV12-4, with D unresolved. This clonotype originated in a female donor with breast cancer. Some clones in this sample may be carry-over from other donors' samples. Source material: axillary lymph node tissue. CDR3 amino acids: CASSQDEGNSPLHF. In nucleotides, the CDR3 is TGTGCCAGCAGTCAGGACGAGGGAAATTCACCCCTCCACTTT.